This T cell receptor (beta chain) was sequenced during a study of blood T cell repertoires in COVID-19. Whole-study context: Donors in the United States, Italy and Spain gave samples during acute or convalescent COVID-19. PBMCs, B-cell-depleted T cells, or T cells were the source of the cDNA or gDNA that made up the material.

Losses at the gene ends were 2 bases for V and 2 bases for J; bases not matched to a gene: 7. Germline CDR1 and CDR2: SGHRS and YFSETQ. The CDR3 totals 16 residues. Clones were sequenced by immunoSEQ multiplex PCR, and TCRdb holds only the in-frame ones, with some missing. In the table there are about 23,000 clones, 80% to 90% of which are singletons. The chain has TRBV5-1 and TRBJ2-1; 7 positions agree with TRBD2. Sequences were obtained from peripheral blood. The source of this sequence is a man aged 65 to 79 in a cohort sampled during active COVID-19. This chain's CDR3 is CASSLLSGSAYNEQFF. Here the CDR3 DNA reads TGCGCCAGCAGCTTACTTAGCGGGTCCGCCTACAATGAGCAGTTCTTC.